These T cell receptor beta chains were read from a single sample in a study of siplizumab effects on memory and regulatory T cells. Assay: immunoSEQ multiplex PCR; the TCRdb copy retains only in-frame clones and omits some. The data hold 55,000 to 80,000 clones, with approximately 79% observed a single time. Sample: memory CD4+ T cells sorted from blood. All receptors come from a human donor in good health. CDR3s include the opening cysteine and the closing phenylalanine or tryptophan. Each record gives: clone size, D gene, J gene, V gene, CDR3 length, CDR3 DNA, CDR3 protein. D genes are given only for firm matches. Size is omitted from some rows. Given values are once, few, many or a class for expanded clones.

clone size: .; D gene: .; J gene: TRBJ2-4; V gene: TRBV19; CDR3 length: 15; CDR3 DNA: TGTGCCAGTAGCATTTCCGGGGACCTCAAAAACATTCAGTACTTC; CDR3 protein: CASSISGDLKNIQYF
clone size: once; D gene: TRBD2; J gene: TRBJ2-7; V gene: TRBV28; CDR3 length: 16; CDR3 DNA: TGTGCCAGCAGTTCAGGACTAGCGGGCGACCTCTACGAGCAGTACTTC; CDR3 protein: CASSSGLAGDLYEQYF
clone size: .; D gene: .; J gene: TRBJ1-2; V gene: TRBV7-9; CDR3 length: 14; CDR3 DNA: TGTGCCAGCAGCTTAGCGAGACAGTCCTATGGCTACACCTTC; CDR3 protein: CASSLARQSYGYTF
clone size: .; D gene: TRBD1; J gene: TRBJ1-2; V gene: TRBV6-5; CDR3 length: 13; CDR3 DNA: TGTGCCAGCAGTCTACAGGGGAGTCGGGGCTACACCTTC; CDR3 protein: CASSLQGSRGYTF
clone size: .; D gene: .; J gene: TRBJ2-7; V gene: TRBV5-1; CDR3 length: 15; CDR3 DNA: TGCGCCAGCAGCTTGGACAGTTTCGGCAGCTACGAGCAGTACTTC; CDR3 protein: CASSLDSFGSYEQYF
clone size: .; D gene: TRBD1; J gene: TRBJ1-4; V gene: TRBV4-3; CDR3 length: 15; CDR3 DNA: TGCGCCAGCAGCCGCGCCGGGACAGGGGATGAAAAACTGTTTTTT; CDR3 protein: CASSRAGTGDEKLFF
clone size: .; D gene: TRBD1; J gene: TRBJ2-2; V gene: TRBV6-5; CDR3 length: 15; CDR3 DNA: TGTGCCAGCAGCACGGGACAGCTGAACACCGGGGAGCTGTTTTTT; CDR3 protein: CASSTGQLNTGELFF
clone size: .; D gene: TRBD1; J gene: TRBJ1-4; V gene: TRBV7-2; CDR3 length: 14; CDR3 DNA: TGTGCCAGCTCCAGGGGGATAACTAATGAAAAACTGTTTTTT; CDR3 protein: CASSRGITNEKLFF
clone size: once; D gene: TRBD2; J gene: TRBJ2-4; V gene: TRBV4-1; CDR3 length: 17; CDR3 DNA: TGCGCCAGCAGCCAAGTGAGGGAGGGATTAGCCAAAAACATTCAGTACTTC; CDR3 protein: CASSQVREGLAKNIQYF
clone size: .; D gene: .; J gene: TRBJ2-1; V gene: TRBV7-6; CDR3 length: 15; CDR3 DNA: TGTGCCAGCAGCTTAGGGGCAGGGTGGGGGAATGAGCAGTTCTTC; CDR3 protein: CASSLGAGWGNEQFF
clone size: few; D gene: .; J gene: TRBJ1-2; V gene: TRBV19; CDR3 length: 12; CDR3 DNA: TGTGCCAGTAGTATAGGGGACTATGGCTACACCTTC; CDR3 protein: CASSIGDYGYTF
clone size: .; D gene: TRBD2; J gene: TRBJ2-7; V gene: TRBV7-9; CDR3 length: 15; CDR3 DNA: TGTGCCAGCAGCCTCGAAATAGCGGGGAACTACGAGCAGTACTTC; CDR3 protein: CASSLEIAGNYEQYF
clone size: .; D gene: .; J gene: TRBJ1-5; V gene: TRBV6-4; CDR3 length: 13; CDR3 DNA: TGTGCCAGCAGCGCTCAATGGGGGGAGCCCCAGCATTTT; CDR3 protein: CASSAQWGEPQHF
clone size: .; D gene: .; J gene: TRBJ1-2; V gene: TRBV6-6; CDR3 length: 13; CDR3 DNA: TGTGCCAGCAGGCCTACAGTTAACTATGGCTACACCTTC; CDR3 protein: CASRPTVNYGYTF
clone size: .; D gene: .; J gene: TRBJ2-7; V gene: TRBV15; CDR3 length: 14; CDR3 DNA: TGTGCCACCAGCAGAGATCTCAAGGGGGGCGAGCAGTACTTC; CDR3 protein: CATSRDLKGGEQYF
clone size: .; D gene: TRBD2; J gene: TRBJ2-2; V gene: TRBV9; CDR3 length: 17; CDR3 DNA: TGTGCCAGCAGCCTCGGAAAACTAGCGGGGACCACCGGGGAGCTGTTTTTT; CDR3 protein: CASSLGKLAGTTGELFF
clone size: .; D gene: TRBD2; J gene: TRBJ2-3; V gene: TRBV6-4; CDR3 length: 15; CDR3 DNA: TGTGCCAGCAGTGCCAGCGGGGGGCGCGAAGATACGCAGTATTTT; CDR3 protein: CASSASGGREDTQYF
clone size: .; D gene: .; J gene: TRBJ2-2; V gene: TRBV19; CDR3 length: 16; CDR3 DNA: TGTGCCAGTAGAGAGCCGGGTCCTTATCCTACCGGGGAGCTGTTTTTT; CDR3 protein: CASREPGPYPTGELFF